Listed below are T cell receptor beta chains from one sample, sequenced in a study of cytomegalovirus exposure and HLA in healthy donors. Assay: immunoSEQ multiplex PCR; the TCRdb copy retains only in-frame clones and omits some. The sample contains approximately 200,000 clones, roughly 78% of which appear only once. The sample consisted of PBMCs. All receptors come from a woman aged 25 to 39 in good health and CMV-seropositive. The CDR3 runs from the conserved cysteine through the conserved F or W. D genes are given only for firm matches.

d_call,v_call,j_call,cdr3_nt,cdr3_aa
NA,TRBV18,TRBJ1-5,TGTGCCAGCTCCCCATACGGGAATCAGCCCCAGCATTTT,CASSPYGNQPQHF
TRBD1,TRBV7-2,TRBJ1-1,TGTGCCAGCAGCCGCGGGGGTGACAGGGGGCGTGAAGCTTTCTTT,CASSRGGDRGREAFF
TRBD1,TRBV9,TRBJ1-2,TGTGCCAGCAGCGGAACACAGGGGTCATATGGCTACACCTTC,CASSGTQGSYGYTF
TRBD2,TRBV6-1,TRBJ2-1,TGTGCCAGCGGGTGGCGGGGGAACAATGAGCAGTTCTTC,CASGWRGNNEQFF
NA,TRBV15,TRBJ2-1,TGTGCCACCAGCAGGGCGAGATCGGGGTATGAGCAGTTCTTC,CATSRARSGYEQFF
NA,TRBV10-3,TRBJ2-7,TGTGCCATCAGTGAGGGCGGCACCTACGAGCAGTACTTC,CAISEGGTYEQYF
NA,TRBV2,TRBJ2-5,TGTGCCAGCAGGGTACAGGGCCAAGAGACCCAGTACTTC,CASRVQGQETQYF
NA,TRBV9,TRBJ2-7,TGTGCCAGCAGCGTAGCTTTAGGAGAACACGAGCAGTACTTC,CASSVALGEHEQYF
NA,TRBV9,TRBJ2-6,TGTGCCAGCAGCGTAGGAGGAAGCTCTGGGGCCAACGTCCTGACTTTC,CASSVGGSSGANVLTF
TRBD1,TRBV19,TRBJ2-5,TGTGCCAGTAGTATAGGGGACAGGACTGCTTCTACCCTTGGGGAGACCCAGTACTTC,CASSIGDRTASTLGETQYF
NA,TRBV20-1,TRBJ2-7,TGCAGTGCTAGACAGGGCGACGAGCAGTACTTC,CSARQGDEQYF
NA,TRBV19,TRBJ2-2,TGTGCCAGTAGCTTAAACGGACTCGCGAACACCGGGGAGCTGTTTTTT,CASSLNGLANTGELFF
NA,TRBV29-1,TRBJ2-1,TGCAGCGTCACGGGGGCGGGGGATTACAATGAGCAGTTCTTC,CSVTGAGDYNEQFF
TRBD1,TRBV10-3,TRBJ2-5,TGTGCCATCAGTGACCTCGGACAGGGGCCGGGGGAGACCCAGTACTTC,CAISDLGQGPGETQYF
TRBD1,TRBV6-5,TRBJ2-7,TGTGCCAGCAGCAGGGACAGGTCCACCTACGAGCAGTACTTC,CASSRDRSTYEQYF
NA,TRBV11-2,TRBJ2-7,TGTGCCAGCAGCTTAGGACGGTCCGGGAAATACGAGCAGTACTTC,CASSLGRSGKYEQYF
TRBD1,TRBV7-9,TRBJ1-2,TGTGCCAGCAGCCAAACGGGACAGGGATGGTATGGCTACACCTTC,CASSQTGQGWYGYTF
TRBD1,TRBV27,TRBJ1-2,TGTGCCAGCAGTTTATCGGGGGACAGGAGACCCTATGGCTACACCTTC,CASSLSGDRRPYGYTF
TRBD1,TRBV5-6,TRBJ1-5,TGTGCCAGCAGCTTGAGACAGGGGCAGGACAATCAGCCCCAGCATTTT,CASSLRQGQDNQPQHF
NA,TRBV29-1,TRBJ2-3,TGCAGCGTCCTAATGACTAGCACAGATACGCAGTATTTT,CSVLMTSTDTQYF
TRBD2,TRBV19,TRBJ2-7,TGTGCCAGTAGTATAACGCTAGCGGGATCCAACGAGCAGTACTTC,CASSITLAGSNEQYF
TRBD1,TRBV27,TRBJ1-4,TGTGCCAGCAGTACCTGGACAGGCCAAGGAGGGAATGAAAAACTGTTTTTT,CASSTWTGQGGNEKLFF